The 16 T cell receptor beta chains in this list originate from one sample, sequenced in a study of CD8 T cells in ankylosing spondylitis. TCRdb called the 5' RACE reads again in MiXCR, with one record for every CDR3 protein. The sample lists more than 650,000 distinct CDR3 sequences; over 9.5% were seen once. These receptors are not linked to any known antigen. Study results and caveats: Blood of patients with ankylosing spondylitis appeared to be characterized by a TCR beta motif of several highly homologous variants.

Material for sequencing was blood, either unsorted or a sorted T cell fraction (not recorded which). These receptors were taken from a male donor with ankylosing spondylitis.

Ten or more counts support this clonotype. The V call is TRBV5-1, the J call TRBJ1-2; unclear D gene. V lost 5 bases to trimming and J lost 4 bases, with 15 bases between them. This CDR3 is 14 amino acids long. CDR1 is SGHRS and CDR2 is YFSETQ in the germline V gene. This chain's CDR3 is CASRSEGVSYGYTF. The CDR3 DNA reads as TGCGCCAGCAGAAGTGAAGGAGTTTCCTATGGCTACACCTTC.

This chain links TRBV15 with TRBJ2-7, with a possible D match to TRBD1 (5 bases). This CDR3 region has 16 residues. Germline CDR1 reads LNHNV; CDR2 reads YYDKDF (reference sequence). Trimming took off 0 bases at V and 4 bases at J, with 16 bases between the two ends. The CDR3 sequence is CATSRDFPQDGYEQYF. The CDR3 DNA follows: TGTGCCACCAGCAGAGATTTCCCACAGGATGGTTACGAGCAGTACTTC.

CDR3: CASSEARTAFGYTF. The CDR3 region has the DNA TGTGCCAGCAGTGAAGCGCGGACAGCCTTTGGCTACACCTTC. The chain employs TRBV6-1 and TRBJ1-2; TRBD1 might be the D (6 bases). Germline V lookup: CDR1 MNHNS, CDR2 SASEGT. The CDR3 is 14 amino acids. Trimming stripped 0 bases from V and 7 bases from J, with 12 bases between.

This clonotype appeared many times. The chain links TRBV6-2 or TRBV6-3 to TRBJ2-1, with 9 nucleotides matching TRBD2. Germline loops: CDR1 MNHEY, CDR2 SVGEGT. Losses at the gene ends were 0 bases for V and 3 bases for J; bases not matched to a gene: 6. The CDR3 is 17 amino acids. The CDR3 bases are TGTGCCAGCAGTTACTCAGCCCCTAGCGGGATCTACAATGAGCAGTTCTTC. Protein: CASSYSAPSGIYNEQFF.

This clonotype was recorded many times. V gene TRBV2 combines with J gene TRBJ2-1; TRBD1 matches 8 bases. V trimming: 7 bases; J trimming: 0 bases; junction bases outside the gene matches: 5. This CDR3 comprises 15 residues. CDR1 is SNHLY, CDR2 FYNNEI, per germline. In nucleotides, the CDR3 is TGTGCCAGCAACCGACAGGGGAGCTCCTACAATGAGCAGTTCTTC. This encodes CASNRQGSSYNEQFF.

This clonotype was observed a handful of times. This sequence joins TRBV20-1 and TRBJ2-7; 9 bases fit TRBD1. The CDR3 is 14 amino acids. Germline V lookup: CDR1 DFQATT, CDR2 SNEGSKA (reference sequence). The junction had 7 bases not matched to a gene; V was cut back by 2 bases and J by 5 bases. This CDR3 reads CSARPRTGVNEQYF. The DNA for the CDR3 is TGCAGTGCTAGACCCCGGACAGGGGTGAACGAGCAGTACTTC.

This clonotype has a handful of counts. The gene calls are TRBV20-1 and TRBJ2-1, with 15 bases aligning to TRBD2. Germline V CDR1 and CDR2: DFQATT, SNEGSKA (reference sequence). Germline trimming cut 3 bases from V and 9 bases from J; bases unmatched to any gene: 12. This CDR3 contains 17 residues. The CDR3 nucleotides read TGCAGTGCTAGTGGTTATTTTCGGACTAGCGGGGGGGTTGAGCAGTTCTTC. Translation: CSASGYFRTSGGVEQFF.

J is TRBJ1-5 and V is TRBV21-1. TRBV21-1 has pseudogene status. CDR3 size: 17 residues. The CDR3 sequence is CASSKSLPRYSNQPQHF. The CDR3 DNA sequence: TGTGCCAGCAGCAAAAGCCTCCCCCGGTATAGCAATCAGCCCCAGCATTTT.

The chain joins TRBV29-1 to TRBJ2-3; D uncertain. V lost 2 bases to trimming and J lost 1 base, with 7 bases between them. The germline CDR1 and CDR2 sequences are SQVTM and ANQGSEA. The CDR3 is made up of 13 amino acids. The CDR3 nucleotides read TGCAGCGTTGAAACTTCGCGCACAGATACGCAGTATTTT. Encoded protein: CSVETSRTDTQYF.

This clonotype was detected only a few times. The rearrangement links TRBV15 to TRBJ2-1; 7 positions agree with TRBD2. Germline lookup yields CDR1 LNHNV and CDR2 YYDKDF (reference sequence). J gave up 5 bases and V 5 bases, and 12 bases lay outside the gene matches. The CDR3 has 16 amino acids. The CDR3 DNA follows: TGTGCCACCAGCGATTGGGGTAGCGGGTACCACAATGAGCAGTTCTTC. Its translation: CATSDWGSGYHNEQFF.

In its sample, this clonotype was seen many times. The rearrangement joins TRBV4-2 to TRBJ1-5; D ambiguous. Germline CDR1 is LGHNA and CDR2 is YNFKEQ. This CDR3 comprises 15 residues. The V end was cut by 0 bases, the J end by 5 bases, with 11 bases between. CDR3 nucleotides: TGTGCCAGCAGCCAAGACGGTAGGGCGGATCAGCCCCAGCATTTT. Its translation is CASSQDGRADQPQHF.

This sequence joins TRBV12-3 or TRBV12-4 and TRBJ2-1; 9 bases match TRBD2. Losses at the gene ends were 4 bases for V and 3 bases for J; bases not matched to a gene: 7. The CDR3 contains 16 residues. CDR3 amino acids: CASSSTSGNIYNEQFF. CDR3 in DNA: TGTGCCAGCAGTTCGACTAGCGGAAATATCTACAATGAGCAGTTCTTC.

This clonotype was detected a few times. V gene TRBV4-1 combines with J gene TRBJ2-7; D uncertain. Trimming shortened V by 0 bases and J by 0 bases, and 9 bases separated the two germline ends. This CDR3 contains 15 residues. CDR1 is MGHRA and CDR2 is YSYEKL in the germline V gene. The CDR3 here is CASSQDFPGSYEQYF. The DNA of the CDR3 is TGCGCCAGCAGCCAAGATTTCCCGGGCTCCTACGAGCAGTACTTC.

The chain is built from TRBV20-1 and TRBJ2-7; 12 bases align to TRBD2. The V segment lost 3 bases and the J segment 3 bases; nucleotides outside the gene matches: 15. Germline V gene sequence: CDR1 DFQATT, CDR2 SNEGSKA (reference sequence). The CDR3 sequence is 18 residues long. The chain's CDR3 is CSASGVGLAGGQIYEQYF. The CDR3 coding sequence is TGCAGTGCTAGTGGGGTCGGGCTAGCGGGGGGGCAGATCTACGAGCAGTACTTC.

The chain couples TRBV18 to TRBJ2-3; either TRBD1 or TRBD2 may fit D (6 bases each). Germline V gives CDR1 KGHSH, CDR2 LQKENI. The CDR3 is made up of 19 amino acids. The V end lost 0 bases, the J end lost 0 bases, and 19 bases lay between the germline ends. The CDR3 nucleotides read TGTGCCAGCTCACCACCGCGAATCTCGGGGGCTTCTAGCACAGATACGCAGTATTTT. Its protein is CASSPPRISGASSTDTQYF.

This clonotype was seen more than once but under ten times. The V and J genes are TRBV20-1 and TRBJ2-1; 9 bases are shared with TRBD1. The CDR3 totals 13 residues. J lost 5 bases, V lost 6 bases, and 5 bases had no gene match. Germline CDR1 is DFQATT and CDR2 is SNEGSKA (reference sequence). The CDR3 DNA sequence: TGCAGTGCCACAGGGGGCGCGGACAATGAGCAGTTCTTC. Its translation is CSATGGADNEQFF.